This T cell receptor beta chain originates from a study of T cells in Graves' hyperthyroidism and ophthalmopathy. About this clonotype: Its antigen is not identified. This may arise from a read error, as a much more abundant clone is one base away.

The CDR3 spans 15 residues. V lost 8 bases, J lost 3 bases, and 19 bases lay in between. Germline lookup yields CDR1 SGHTA and CDR2 FQGTGA. Overall study results and limits: A model of 13 V-J features distinguished ophthalmopathy from stable hyperthyroidism.

Using RNA transcripts as the source, TCR beta CDR3 regions were amplified. A first-round RT-PCR of the TCR CDR3 used the HTBI primer set. Via MiXCR, TCRdb re-called the multiplex PCR reads, giving one row per CDR3 protein. Of a few hundred thousand distinct CDR3 sequences in the sample, 46% were seen once. Uncontrolled infections, other autoimmune diseases, pregnancy or lactation led to exclusion of patients. The chain combines TRBV7-3 with TRBJ2-5; a possible D gene is TRBD2 (6 bases). The sequenced material came from peripheral blood or thyroid tissue (not recorded which). The sequence came from a young woman with Graves' hyperthyroidism. The CDR3 loop is CASGALNGGKETQYF. Written as DNA, the CDR3 is TGTGCCAGCGGCGCCTTGAACGGGGGAAAAGAGACCCAGTACTTC.